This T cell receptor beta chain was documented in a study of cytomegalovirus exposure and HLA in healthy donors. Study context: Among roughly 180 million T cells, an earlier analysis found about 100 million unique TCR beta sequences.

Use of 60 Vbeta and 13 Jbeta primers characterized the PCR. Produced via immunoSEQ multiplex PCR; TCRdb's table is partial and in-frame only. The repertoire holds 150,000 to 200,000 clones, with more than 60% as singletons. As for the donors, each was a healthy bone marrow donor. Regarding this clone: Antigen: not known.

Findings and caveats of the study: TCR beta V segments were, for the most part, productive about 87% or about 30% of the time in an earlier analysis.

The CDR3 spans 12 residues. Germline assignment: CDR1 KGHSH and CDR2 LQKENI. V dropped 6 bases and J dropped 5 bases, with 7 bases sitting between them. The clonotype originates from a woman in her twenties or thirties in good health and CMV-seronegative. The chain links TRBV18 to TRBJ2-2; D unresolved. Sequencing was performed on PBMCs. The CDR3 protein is CASSPPTGELFF. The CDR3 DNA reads TGTGCCAGCTCCCCCCCAACCGGGGAGCTGTTTTTT.